This T cell receptor (beta chain) emerged from a study of blood T cell repertoires in COVID-19. Study in general: COVID-19 samples, acute and convalescent, were from the United States, Italy and Spain. T cells, B-cell-depleted T cells, or PBMCs supplied cDNA or gDNA.

Per the original methods: Counts of nucleated cells, estimated from reference gene primer amplification, were obtained. Measured with immunoSEQ multiplex PCR; TCRdb has only the in-frame clones, and not every one. For V, J and clone size, that table is used; D and trimming come from the DNA. The data hold roughly 97,000 clones, with over 80% observed a single time. CDR1 is MNHNS and CDR2 is SASEGT in the germline V gene. Trimming removed 3 bases from V and 8 bases from J; junction bases left unmatched: 6. The CDR3 has 16 residues. The sequenced sample was peripheral blood. The chain uses TRBV6-1 and TRBJ2-2, with 13 bases identical to TRBD2. This TCR was recovered from a man aged 50-60 years with acute or convalescent COVID-19. Here the CDR3 DNA reads TGTGCCAGCAGTGACGGGACTAGCGGGACGAGGGGGGAGCTGTTTTTT. Its translation: CASSDGTSGTRGELFF.